Following are 22 T cell receptor beta chains from one sample sequenced in a study of T cell responses to AZD1222 COVID-19 vaccine (dated by TCRdb to about 2021). Receptor libraries were prepared by the immunoSEQ multiplex PCR assay. What TCRdb holds here is the immuneACCESS table cut down to in-frame rearrangements. Part of the clones is not present; checked against another copy, under half of the missing clones reflect an unresolved V gene, and the others are unexplained. The sample contains 100,000 to 130,000 clones, about 90% of them found a single time. Together, the top ten hold approximately 22% of the sample. The time point tag for this specimen amounts to: baseline before first vaccination. This sample comprised peripheral blood, obtained on day 0 of AZD1222 vaccination. The origin of the receptors is an adult in good health.

This chain connects TRBV3-1 (or the pseudogene TRBV3-2) to TRBJ2-7, with D tentatively TRBD2 (5 bases). The CDR3 covers 14 residues. Germline-derived CDR1 and CDR2 are LGHDT and YNNKEL (reference sequence). V gave up 1 base and J gave up 3 bases, with 10 bases separating them. CDR3 residues: CASSQGLKIYEQYF. In DNA, the CDR3 is TGTGCCAGCAGCCAAGGACTAAAGATCTACGAGCAGTACTTC.

The chain has TRBV7-2 and TRBJ2-1; D might be TRBD2 (7 bases). This CDR3 has 16 amino acids. The V and J ends lost 2 bases and 11 bases respectively, with 22 bases between them. From germline, CDR1 is SGHTA and CDR2 FQGNSA. For the CDR3, the DNA is TGTGCCAGCAGCTTAAATATTGCGGGGGCCCGCGGCAAGCAGTTCTTC. Its translation is CASSLNIAGARGKQFF. Complete variable domain (other parts from reference TRBV7-2 and TRBJ2-1): GAGVSQSPSNKVTEKGKDVELRCDPISGHTALYWYRQSLGQGLEFLIYFQGNSAPDKSGLPSDRFSAERTGGSVSTLTIQRTQQEDSAVYLCASSLNIAGARGKQFFGPGTRLTVL.

This chain connects TRBV9 to TRBJ2-1; a possible D gene is TRBD2 (6 bases). Between the trimmed V and J ends, which lost 3 bases and 6 bases, there was a span of 13 bases. Per the germline V gene, CDR1 is SGDLS and CDR2 is YYNGEE. The CDR3 extends over 14 amino acids. The CDR3 DNA reads TGTGCCAGCAGCGGGGGGGATACGCGCAATGAGCAGTTCTTC. It translates to CASSGGDTRNEQFF.

The CDR3 loop is CASSPDRANQPQHF. The CDR3 coding sequence is TGTGCCAGCTCACCAGACAGAGCCAATCAGCCCCAGCATTTT. The chain couples TRBV18 to TRBJ1-5, with D possibly being TRBD1 (5 bases). This CDR3 region has 14 residues. Germline CDR1 KGHSH, CDR2 LQKENI. V lost 2 bases and J lost 3, with 8 bases in between.

The V call is TRBV7-2, the J call TRBJ1-5; no clear D. Germline CDR1 and CDR2: SGHTA and FQGNSA. The CDR3 runs 13 residues. Between the trimmed V and J ends, which lost 3 bases and 4 bases, there was a span of 7 bases. This chain's CDR3 is CASSFQWNQPQHF. The CDR3 bases are TGTGCCAGCAGCTTCCAATGGAATCAGCCCCAGCATTTT.

The chain is built from TRBV6-5 and TRBJ1-3; D is unresolved. The V and J ends lost 0 bases and 0 bases respectively, with 9 bases between them. CDR1 is MNHEY and CDR2 is SVGAGI in the germline V gene. The CDR3 has 16 amino acids. In nucleotides, the CDR3 is TGTGCCAGCAGTTACTCGGACGCAGCCTCTGGAAACACCATATATTTT. Amino acids: CASSYSDAASGNTIYF.

The rearrangement links TRBV3-1 (or the pseudogene TRBV3-2) to TRBJ2-1; possibly TRBD1 for D (6 bases). Germline V CDR1 and CDR2: LGHDT, YNNKEL (reference sequence). V lost 1 base and J 10 bases, leaving 8 bases between the germline ends. The CDR3 is 12 amino acids. CDR3 bases: TGTGCCAGCAGCCAAGTTCAGGGGGAGCAGTTCTTC. It translates to CASSQVQGEQFF.

Regarding this clone: Other DNA sequences from this sample encode an identical CDR3 as well. The DNA of the CDR3 is TGTGCCAGCAGCGAGACTGGGGCCAACGTCCTGACTTTC. Protein: CASSETGANVLTF. V and J are TRBV12-3 or TRBV12-4 and TRBJ2-6; D is uncertain. The CDR3 consists of 13 residues. The V and J ends lost 6 bases and 2 bases respectively, with 5 bases between them.

The CDR3 DNA reads as TGTGCCAGCAGCCAAAACGACGGGATTAACTATGGCTACACCTTC. It translates to CASSQNDGINYGYTF. The chain links TRBV3-1 (or the pseudogene TRBV3-2) to TRBJ1-2, with unresolved D. The V and J ends lost 2 bases and 1 base respectively, with 11 bases between them. The CDR3 contains 15 residues. Germline CDR1 LGHDT, CDR2 YNNKEL (reference sequence).

The chain carries TRBV27 and TRBJ2-2; D is undetermined. V lost 5 bases to trimming and J lost 3 bases, with 4 bases between them. The CDR3 loop spans 12 amino acids. Germline V lookup: CDR1 MNHEY, CDR2 SMNVEV (reference sequence). CDR3 region: CASSPYTGELFF. The CDR3 DNA reads as TGTGCCAGCAGTCCCTACACCGGGGAGCTGTTTTTT.

The chain employs TRBV4-1 and TRBJ2-1, with a weak D call TRBD2 (6 bases). CDR1 and CDR2 (germline): MGHRA, YSYEKL. Deletions cut 4 bases from V and 0 bases from J, with 13 bases between. The CDR3 runs to 16 residues. CDR3 in DNA: TGCGCCAGCAGCCCCACGGACGGGAGCTCCTACAATGAGCAGTTCTTC. Translating it yields CASSPTDGSSYNEQFF.

The chain carries TRBV6-5 and TRBJ1-3; tentatively, D is TRBD1 (5 bases). The CDR3 is made up of 16 amino acids. The V gene's germline CDR1 is MNHEY and CDR2 SVGAGI. Trimming shortened V by 0 bases and J by 2 bases, and 11 bases separated the two germline ends. The CDR3 coding sequence is TGTGCCAGCAGTTACTCCGGGGGATTTGCTGGAAACACCATATATTTT. Amino acid sequence: CASSYSGGFAGNTIYF.

The chain has TRBV12-3 or TRBV12-4 and TRBJ1-2; D is perhaps TRBD1 (5 bases). Trimming left V 7 bases short and J 8 bases short, with 14 bases between. The CDR3 is made up of 12 amino acids. CDR3 region: CASTGGVGGYTF. CDR3 nucleotides: TGTGCCAGCACCGGGGGGGTTGGAGGCTACACCTTC.

In its sample, this clone was seen once. This rearrangement joins TRBV15 to TRBJ2-7; 9 nucleotides align to TRBD1. J was trimmed by 2 bases and V by 5 bases; bases with no gene match: 4. Germline CDR1 and CDR2: LNHNV and YYDKDF (reference sequence). CDR3 length: 14 residues. The CDR3 sequence is CATSSGTGPYEQYF. The CDR3, as DNA: TGTGCCACCAGCTCCGGGACAGGGCCCTACGAGCAGTACTTC.

The chain uses TRBV5-4 and TRBJ2-3, with 10 bases that match TRBD2. The CDR3 has 16 residues. The junction had 11 bases not matched to a gene; V was cut back by 6 bases and J by 4 bases. Per the germline V gene, CDR1 is SGHNT and CDR2 is YYREEE (reference sequence). Here the CDR3 reads CASTGRLAGVADTQYF. For the CDR3, the DNA is TGTGCCAGCACGGGGAGGCTAGCGGGAGTGGCAGATACGCAGTATTTT.

This clone was counted a single time. V gene TRBV5-1 combines with J gene TRBJ2-2, with TRBD1 matching 9 bases. Germline lookup yields CDR1 SGHRS and CDR2 YFSETQ. The CDR3 is 17 residues long. The V gene end was trimmed by 0 bases and the J gene end by 3 bases; junction bases not matched to a gene: 6. The DNA of the CDR3 is TGCGCCAGCAGCTTGGCCTCCGGGACAGGGTACACCGGGGAGCTGTTTTTT. Protein product: CASSLASGTGYTGELFF.

V usage is TRBV4-1 and J usage is TRBJ1-1; D remains ambiguous. The germline V gene has CDR1 MGHRA and CDR2 YSYEKL. CDR3 length: 12 amino acids. V lost 4 bases and J 6 bases, leaving 9 bases between the germline ends. CDR3 region: CASSLSFSEAFF. The CDR3 region has the DNA TGCGCCAGCAGCCTCTCATTCTCTGAAGCTTTCTTT.

The CDR3 protein is CASSPRTGANVLTF. CDR3 in DNA: TGCGCCAGCAGCCCCAGGACTGGGGCCAACGTCCTGACTTTC. This chain joins TRBV5-1 and TRBJ2-6; D not resolved. The CDR3 is made up of 14 amino acids. Germline CDR1 and CDR2: SGHRS and YFSETQ. V was trimmed by 4 bases and J by 2 bases, leaving 7 bases between them.

The rearrangement joins TRBV6-5 to TRBJ2-7, with D perhaps TRBD1 (5 bases). In germline, CDR1 is MNHEY, CDR2 SVGAGI. CDR3 size: 13 residues. Trimming shortened V by 0 bases and J by 3 bases, and 6 bases separated the two germline ends. The CDR3 region has the DNA TGTGCCAGCAGTTACTCGCAGGGCTACGAGCAGTACTTC. Translating gives CASSYSQGYEQYF.

The chain combines TRBV27 with TRBJ2-4; perhaps D is TRBD1 or TRBD2 (6 bases each). With 8 bases removed from V and 1 base from J, the gap between germline ends came to 15 bases. This CDR3 spans 15 amino acids. Germline lookup yields CDR1 MNHEY and CDR2 SMNVEV (reference sequence). CDR3 sequence: CASGEGGSAKNIQYF. In DNA, the CDR3 is TGTGCCAGCGGGGAAGGGGGGTCGGCCAAAAACATTCAGTACTTC.

This chain links TRBV6-4 with TRBJ2-3, with unresolved D. From germline, CDR1 is MRHNA and CDR2 SNTAGT. This CDR3 has 13 residues. Trimming stripped 4 bases from V and 6 bases from J, with 11 bases between. CDR3 bases: TGTGCCAGCAGTGTTAAGTTCTACGATACGCAGTATTTT. It translates to CASSVKFYDTQYF.

The CDR3 protein is CASSLEAGGEQYF. Here the CDR3 DNA reads TGTGCCAGCAGCTTAGAAGCGGGGGGCGAGCAGTACTTC. The chain has TRBV7-7 and TRBJ2-7; 9 positions agree with TRBD2. This CDR3 has 13 amino acids. J gave up 6 bases and V 1 base, and 1 base lay outside the gene matches. The germline V gene has CDR1 SSHAT and CDR2 FNYEAQ (reference sequence).